The 21 T cell receptor beta chains below all came from one sample that was sequenced in a study of tumour-infiltrating T cells in Burkitt lymphoma. Sequenced by immunoSEQ multiplex PCR; TCRdb stores in-frame clones only, minus some. The table shows over 300 clones, with roughly 25% occurring only once. Sequencing used tumor tissue. These receptors all stem from a human donor with Burkitt lymphoma.

This clone was observed a single time. The CDR3 bases are TGTGCCAGCAGTCGAGGGACAGGAAAGGAGCAGTACTTC. Translating gives CASSRGTGKEQYF. The chain carries TRBV9 and TRBJ2-7; 8 positions match TRBD1. V shed 5 bases and J 7 bases; nucleotides not matched to a gene: 8. CDR1 SGDLS and CDR2 YYNGEE come from the germline V gene. This CDR3 has 13 amino acids.

The gene calls are TRBV28 and TRBJ1-1; D is perhaps TRBD1 (5 bases). In germline, CDR1 is MDHEN, CDR2 SYDVKM. The CDR3 totals 14 residues. Trimming cost V 3 bases and J 4 bases, with 12 bases left between them. The CDR3 nucleotides are TGTGCCAGCAGTTTTACTCAGGGTGCCACTGAAGCTTTCTTT. It codes for CASSFTQGATEAFF.

This clone was counted a few times. This chain joins TRBV25-1 and TRBJ1-2; 7 bases are shared with TRBD1. There are 14 residues in the CDR3. In germline, CDR1 is MGHDK, CDR2 SYGVNS. V dropped 6 bases and J dropped 5; count of bases not matched to a gene: 9. This CDR3 is CASSTGTERYGYTF. The CDR3 nucleotides are TGTGCCAGCAGCACCGGGACAGAGAGGTATGGCTACACCTTC.

Remarks on this clone: Compared with germline, one end of the junction differs, possibly owing to a read error. The chain links TRBV10-3 to TRBJ2-7; TRBD2 aligns across 12 bases. In germline, CDR1 is ENHRY, CDR2 SYGVKD. This CDR3 contains 14 residues. CDR3 in DNA: TGTGCCATCAGGACTAGCGGGAGCTCCAACGAGCAGTACTTC. Protein: CAIRTSGSSNEQYF.

This clone has a handful of counts. This sequence joins TRBV9 and TRBJ2-2, with D tentatively TRBD2 (6 bases). Trimming shortened V by 2 bases and J by 0 bases, and 14 bases separated the two germline ends. CDR1 and CDR2 from the germline V gene are SGDLS and YYNGEE. The CDR3 is made up of 17 amino acids. CDR3 DNA: TGTGCCAGCAGCGTCCCAGTGGAGGGAGCGAACACCGGGGAGCTGTTTTTT. This sequence encodes CASSVPVEGANTGELFF.

Regarding this clone: The junction departs from germline at one end; a sequencing error may be responsible. This sequence joins TRBV9 and TRBJ2-1, with 10 bases identical to TRBD1. CDR1 is SGDLS and CDR2 is YYNGEE in the germline V gene. The CDR3 spans 14 residues. CDR3 DNA sequence: TGTGCCAGCAGCCTTTTCGGGACAGGGGATGAGCAATTCTTC. It yields the protein CASSLFGTGDEQFF.

This clone came up a few times. The genes are TRBV6-5 and TRBJ2-5, with 11 positions matching TRBD2. The junction had 7 bases not matched to a gene; V was cut back by 6 bases and J by 4 bases. CDR3 size: 15 residues. Per germline, CDR1 MNHEY and CDR2 SVGAGI. DNA of the CDR3: TGTGCCAGCAGCCCACTAGCGGGAGTAGTAGAGACCCAGTACTTC. Translated: CASSPLAGVVETQYF.

The gene calls are TRBV7-9 and TRBJ1-2; 8 bases are shared with TRBD1. V dropped 5 bases and J dropped 1; count of bases not matched to a gene: 3. This CDR3 has 14 amino acids. In germline, CDR1 is SEHNR, CDR2 FQNEAQ (reference sequence). CDR3 protein: CASSPGGSNYGYTF. The CDR3 DNA follows: TGTGCCAGCAGCCCAGGGGGCAGTAACTATGGCTACACCTTC.

This clone was detected only a few times. This sequence joins TRBV5-1 and TRBJ2-5, with unresolved D. The length of the CDR3 is 18 residues. The germline V gene has CDR1 SGHRS and CDR2 YFSETQ. The ends were cut back, 0 bases at V and 5 bases at J, with 23 bases in the middle. CDR3 in amino acids: CASSLGRPLAAGWETQYF. DNA for the CDR3: TGCGCCAGCAGCTTGGGCAGGCCTTTGGCGGCTGGGTGGGAGACCCAGTACTTC. Looking up the rest from reference TRBV5-1 and TRBJ2-5 gives the full variable domain: KAGVTQTPRYLIKTRGQQVTLSCSPISGHRSVSWYQQTPGQGLQFLFEYFSETQRNKGNFPGRFSGRQFSNSRSEMNVSTLELGDSALYLCASSLGRPLAAGWETQYFGPGTRLLVL.

The rearrangement uses TRBV4-2 and TRBJ2-1, with TRBD2 matching over 8 bases. V was clipped by 5 bases and J by 0 bases; unmatched bases: 9. Looked up from germline, CDR1 is LGHNA and CDR2 is YNFKEQ. CDR3 length: 17 residues. The CDR3 region is CASSSRGSGVSYNEQFF. Written as DNA, the CDR3 is TGTGCCAGCAGCTCCCGGGGTAGCGGGGTCTCCTACAATGAGCAGTTCTTC.

V gene TRBV4-1 combines with J gene TRBJ2-7; TRBD2 is a possible D gene (6 bases). The CDR3 has 13 residues. Trimming took off 3 bases at V and 3 bases at J, with 9 bases between the two ends. Germline V gene data show CDR1 as MGHRA and CDR2 as YSYEKL. CDR3 sequence reads: CASSHREDYEQYF. CDR3 in DNA: TGCGCCAGCAGCCATAGGGAGGACTACGAGCAGTACTTC.

This clone occurred a few times. The chain has TRBV28 and TRBJ1-2; the D is unclear. The CDR3 loop spans 12 amino acids. The germline V gene encodes CDR1 MDHEN and CDR2 SYDVKM. V lost 3 bases and J 8 bases, leaving 10 bases between the germline ends. CDR3 DNA: TGTGCCAGCAGTTTGGGCCTGGAGGGCTACACCTTC. Translated: CASSLGLEGYTF.

The chain links TRBV7-6 to TRBJ2-5; 13 positions match TRBD2. CDR3 length equals 16 residues. Unmatched junction bases numbered 4, after V lost 1 base and J lost 5 bases. Per germline, CDR1 SGHVS and CDR2 FNYEAQ. The CDR3 DNA reads as TGTGCCAGCAGCTTAGGGACTAGCGGGAGTGGGGAGACCCAGTACTTC. Protein product: CASSLGTSGSGETQYF.

This sequence joins TRBV2 and TRBJ2-2, with a possible D match to TRBD1 (5 bases). Germline assignment: CDR1 SNHLY and CDR2 FYNNEI. V lost 6 bases and J 4 bases, leaving 24 bases between the germline ends. The CDR3 totals 18 residues. CDR3 nucleotide sequence: TGTGCCAGCAGCAGCGACCAACCCAGGGTCAGGGTCACCGGGGAGCTGTTTTTT. Its translation is CASSSDQPRVRVTGELFF.

The V call is TRBV7-2, the J call TRBJ2-7; tentatively, D is TRBD1 or TRBD2 (6 bases each). Looked up from germline, CDR1 is SGHTA and CDR2 is FQGNSA. The V end lost 6 bases, the J end lost 1 base, and 16 bases lay between the germline ends. The CDR3 spans 15 residues. The DNA of the CDR3 is TGTGCCAGCAGTCGCGGGACACCCGCTTCCTACGAGCAGTACTTC. Its translation: CASSRGTPASYEQYF.

The chain carries TRBV6-5 and TRBJ1-2; tentatively, D is TRBD1 (6 bases). Trimming removed 6 bases from V and 4 bases from J, with 15 bases in between. Germline values: CDR1 MNHEY, CDR2 SVGAGI. This CDR3 contains 14 residues. As DNA, the CDR3 is TGTGCCAGCAGAGGGGGGGCCGATGGCTATGGCTACACCTTC. Residues: CASRGGADGYGYTF.

This clone turned up a few times. The rearrangement links TRBV9 to TRBJ2-7, with a weak D call TRBD2 (5 bases). V was shortened by 3 bases and J by 4 bases, with 17 bases between the two germline ends. Germline CDR1 is SGDLS and CDR2 is YYNGEE. The CDR3 is 15 amino acids. The DNA of the CDR3 is TGTGCCAGCAGCGGCCTTGAAGGGAGCTATTACGAGCAGTACTTC. The encoded protein is CASSGLEGSYYEQYF.

The sample holds a few counts of this clone. V is TRBV5-6 and J is TRBJ1-3, with D possibly matching TRBD1 (6 bases). Germline-derived CDR1 and CDR2 are SGHDT and YYEEEE. The ends were cut back, 2 bases at V and 5 bases at J, with 14 bases in the middle. The CDR3 extends over 15 amino acids. CDR3 coding DNA: TGTGCCAGCAGCTTCACGGGGGCTGCAAGAAACACCATATATTTT. The encoded protein is CASSFTGAARNTIYF.

The chain joins TRBV7-9 to TRBJ2-3, with D possibly TRBD2 on 6 matching bases. CDR1 and CDR2 (germline): SEHNR, FQNEAQ (reference sequence). V was pared by 5 bases and J by 3 bases, with 15 bases between. This CDR3 comprises 15 residues. The CDR3 bases are TGTGCCAGCAGCCCCGCGGGTGCGGGGACAGATACGCAGTATTTT. Translating gives CASSPAGAGTDTQYF.

This clone has a handful of counts. This chain connects TRBV4-1 to TRBJ2-3, with 7 positions matching TRBD2. This CDR3 contains 15 residues. Trimming took 4 bases from V and 0 from J; bases not matched to a gene: 4. From germline, CDR1 is MGHRA and CDR2 YSYEKL. CDR3 sequence: CASSPSGTSTDTQYF. The CDR3 DNA reads as TGCGCCAGCAGCCCAAGCGGGACGAGCACAGATACGCAGTATTTT.

This clone was seen more than once but under ten times. This chain joins TRBV9 and TRBJ2-6; D may be TRBD2 (5 bases). Deletions cut 0 bases from V and 2 bases from J, with 18 bases between. The CDR3 totals 19 residues. Germline CDR1 and CDR2: SGDLS and YYNGEE. DNA of the CDR3: TGTGCCAGCAGCGTAGTTAGATCGGGAATGAGGGCTGGGGCCAACGTCCTGACTTTC. It encodes CASSVVRSGMRAGANVLTF.